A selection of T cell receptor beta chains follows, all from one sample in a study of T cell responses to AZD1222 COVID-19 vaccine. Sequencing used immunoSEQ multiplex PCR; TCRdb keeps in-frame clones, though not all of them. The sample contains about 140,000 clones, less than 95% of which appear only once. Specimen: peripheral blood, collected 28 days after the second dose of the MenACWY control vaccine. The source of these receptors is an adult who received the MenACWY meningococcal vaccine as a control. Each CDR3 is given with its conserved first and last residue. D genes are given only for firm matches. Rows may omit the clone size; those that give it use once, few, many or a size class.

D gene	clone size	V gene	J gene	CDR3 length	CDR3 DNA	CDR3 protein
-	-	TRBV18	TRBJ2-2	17	TGTGCCAGCTCACCACCGTCACAGTCCCTAAACACCGGGGAGCTGTTTTTT	CASSPPSQSLNTGELFF
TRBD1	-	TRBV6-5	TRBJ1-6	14	TGTGCCAGCAGGGGGACAGTAGATAATTCACCCCTCCACTTT	CASRGTVDNSPLHF
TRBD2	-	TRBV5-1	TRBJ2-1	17	TGCGCCAGCAGCGACGGACTAGCGGGAGGGCCACTGAATGAGCAGTTCTTC	CASSDGLAGGPLNEQFF
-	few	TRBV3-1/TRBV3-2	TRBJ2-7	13	TGTGCCAGCAGCCAATTGGGCGGGACCGGGCAGTACTTC	CASSQLGGTGQYF
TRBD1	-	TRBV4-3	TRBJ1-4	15	TGCGCCAGCAGCCAAGGTGACAGGGGGAGGGAAAAACTGTTTTTT	CASSQGDRGREKLFF
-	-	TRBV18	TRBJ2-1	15	TGTGCCAGCTCAGGGGACGCTAGCTCCTACAATGAGCAGTTCTTC	CASSGDASSYNEQFF
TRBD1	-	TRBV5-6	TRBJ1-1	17	TGTGCCAGCAGCTTGGTGACAGGGGTCGGGTTGGGCACTGAAGCTTTCTTT	CASSLVTGVGLGTEAFF
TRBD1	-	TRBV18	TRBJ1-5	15	TGTGCCAGCTCTCGTTTTGGACAGGGTAGCCAGCCCCAGCATTTT	CASSRFGQGSQPQHF
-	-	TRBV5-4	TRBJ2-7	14	TGTGCCAGCAGCTTGGAACCGAGCTCCTACGAGCAGTACTTC	CASSLEPSSYEQYF
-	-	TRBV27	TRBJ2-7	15	TGTGCCAGCAGTTCAAAACCGGGCCCTACCTACGAGCAGTACTTC	CASSSKPGPTYEQYF
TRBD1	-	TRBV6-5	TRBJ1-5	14	TGTGCCAGCAGGCAGACAGGGGGAAATCAGCCCCAGCATTTT	CASRQTGGNQPQHF
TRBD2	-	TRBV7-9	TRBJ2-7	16	TGTGCCAGCAGCTTAGCCCTAGCGGGCCTCTCCTACGAGCAGTACTTC	CASSLALAGLSYEQYF
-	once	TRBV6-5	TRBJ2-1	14	TGTGCCAGCAGGGTCGGGGATACCTACAATGAGCAGTTCTTC	CASRVGDTYNEQFF
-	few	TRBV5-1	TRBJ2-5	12	TGCGCCAGCAGAGAGGAGGAAGAGACCCAGTACTTC	CASREEEETQYF
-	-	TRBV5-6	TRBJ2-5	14	TGTGCCAGCAGCTTGAGGAGTTGGGGAGAGACCCAGTACTTC	CASSLRSWGETQYF
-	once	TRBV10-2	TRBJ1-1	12	TGCGCCAGCACCAGGGGCGACACTGAAGCTTTCTTT	CASTRGDTEAFF
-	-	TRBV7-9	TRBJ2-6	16	TGTGCCAGCAACTCCCCTGGGGGTTCGGGGGCCAACGTCCTGACTTTC	CASNSPGGSGANVLTF
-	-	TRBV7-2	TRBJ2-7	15	TGTGCCAGCAGCAACCCCGGGGGGCTCTCCTACGAGCAGTACTTC	CASSNPGGLSYEQYF
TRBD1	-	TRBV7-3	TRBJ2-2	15	TGTGCCAGCAGCTTGGGACAGGGGGCGGCCGGGGAGCTGTTTTTT	CASSLGQGAAGELFF
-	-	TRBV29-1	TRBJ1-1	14	TGCAGCGTTGAACATTACAGGGTCAACGCTGAAGCTTTCTTT	CSVEHYRVNAEAFF
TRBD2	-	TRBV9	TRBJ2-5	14	TGTGCCAGCAGCGCTAGCGGGGTGGGGGAGACCCAGTACTTC	CASSASGVGETQYF
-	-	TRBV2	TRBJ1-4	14	TGTGCAACCCTCTCACAGGGTTCTAATGAAAAACTGTTTTTT	CATLSQGSNEKLFF
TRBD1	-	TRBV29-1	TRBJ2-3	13	TGCAGCGTCGGACAGGGGAATTCAGATACGCAGTATTTT	CSVGQGNSDTQYF
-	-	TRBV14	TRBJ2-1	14	TGTGCCAGCAGCCAAGGGTCGGAGGGGAATGAGCAGTTCTTC	CASSQGSEGNEQFF
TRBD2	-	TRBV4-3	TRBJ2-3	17	TGCGCCAGCAGCCAAGACGGGGGGAAATTTGACGGCGATACGCAGTATTTT	CASSQDGGKFDGDTQYF
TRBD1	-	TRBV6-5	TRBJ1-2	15	TGTGCCAGCAGTTCAATCGTGGGACAGGGTTATGGCTACACCTTC	CASSSIVGQGYGYTF
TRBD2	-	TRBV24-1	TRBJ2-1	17	TGTGCCACCAGTGGCTCTAGCGGGAGGGCCTCCTACAATGAGCAGTTCTTC	CATSGSSGRASYNEQFF
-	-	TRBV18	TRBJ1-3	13	TGTGCCAGCTCACCAGGAAATGGAAACACCATATATTTT	CASSPGNGNTIYF